This T cell receptor (beta chain) was captured by sequencing in a study of blood T cell repertoires in COVID-19. Looking at the study overall: There were acute and convalescent COVID-19 samples, and they came from the United States, Italy and Spain. Nucleic acid was either cDNA or gDNA, and it came from T cells, B-cell-depleted T cells, or PBMCs.

This clone appeared a few times. With 3 bases clipped from V and 0 bases from J, the junction kept 2 bases outside the gene matches. The CDR3 is 13 residues long. From germline, CDR1 is SQVTM and CDR2 ANQGSEA. Per the original data handling: Nucleated cell counts were estimated from reference gene primer amplification. Clones were sequenced by immunoSEQ multiplex PCR, and TCRdb holds only the in-frame ones, with some missing. V and J calls and clone size are given by that table; D and trimming were obtained from the DNA. There are about 20,000 clones in the sample; approximately 81% occur only once, and around 30% lies in the top ten.

This receptor was taken from a human donor with active COVID-19. The donor label of this sample is uncertain. This sequence joins TRBV29-1 and TRBJ2-7, with TRBD1 identical over 7 bases. Material: peripheral blood. CDR3 sequence reads: CSVEWDSSYEQYF. The CDR3 DNA follows: TGCAGCGTTGAGTGGGACAGCTCCTACGAGCAGTACTTC.